This TCR beta chain came from a study of blood T cell repertoires in COVID-19. The repertoire was sequenced with immunoSEQ multiplex PCR; TCRdb's copy has only in-frame clones and lacks some. The top ten clones hold roughly 3.4% of a sample with about 240,000 clones, about four fifths of them seen once. This TCR was recovered from a young woman with acute or convalescent COVID-19. Material: peripheral blood.

Here the CDR3 reads CASSSRRTTGANTEAFF. In nucleotides, the CDR3 is TGTGCCAGCAGCTCCCGACGTACGACAGGGGCGAACACTGAAGCTTTCTTT. J is TRBJ1-1 and V is TRBV11-2; TRBD1 aligns across 8 bases. With 4 bases clipped from V and 1 base from J, the junction kept 11 bases outside the gene matches. The CDR3 totals 17 residues. The germline V gene encodes CDR1 SGHAT and CDR2 FQNNGV.